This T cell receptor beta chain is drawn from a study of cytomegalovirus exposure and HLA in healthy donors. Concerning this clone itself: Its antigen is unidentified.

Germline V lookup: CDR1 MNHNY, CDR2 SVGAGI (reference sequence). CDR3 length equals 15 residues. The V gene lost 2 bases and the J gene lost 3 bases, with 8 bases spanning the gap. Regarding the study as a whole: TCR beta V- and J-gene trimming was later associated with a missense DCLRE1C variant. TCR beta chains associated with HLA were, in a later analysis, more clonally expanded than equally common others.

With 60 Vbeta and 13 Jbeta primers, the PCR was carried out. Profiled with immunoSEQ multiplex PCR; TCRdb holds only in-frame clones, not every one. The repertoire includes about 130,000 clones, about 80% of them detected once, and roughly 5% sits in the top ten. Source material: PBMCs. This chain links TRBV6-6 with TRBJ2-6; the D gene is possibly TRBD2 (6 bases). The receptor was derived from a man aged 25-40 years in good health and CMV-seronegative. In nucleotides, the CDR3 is TGTGCCAGCAGTTACGGGGGGTTTGGGGCCAACGTCCTGACTTTC. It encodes CASSYGGFGANVLTF.